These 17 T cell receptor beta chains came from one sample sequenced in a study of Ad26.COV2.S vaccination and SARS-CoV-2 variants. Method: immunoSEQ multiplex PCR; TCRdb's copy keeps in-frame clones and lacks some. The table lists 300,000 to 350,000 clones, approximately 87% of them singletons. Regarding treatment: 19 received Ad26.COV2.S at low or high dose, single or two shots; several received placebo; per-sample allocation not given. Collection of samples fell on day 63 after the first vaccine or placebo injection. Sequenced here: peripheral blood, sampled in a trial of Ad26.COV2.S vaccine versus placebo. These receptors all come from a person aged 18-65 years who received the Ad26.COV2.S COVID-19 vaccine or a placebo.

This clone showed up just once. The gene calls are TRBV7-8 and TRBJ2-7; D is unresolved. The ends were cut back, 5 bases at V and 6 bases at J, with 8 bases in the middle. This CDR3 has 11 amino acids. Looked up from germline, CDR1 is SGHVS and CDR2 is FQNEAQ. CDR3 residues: CASSPSTEQYF. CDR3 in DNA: TGTGCCAGCAGCCCGAGTACCGAGCAGTACTTC.

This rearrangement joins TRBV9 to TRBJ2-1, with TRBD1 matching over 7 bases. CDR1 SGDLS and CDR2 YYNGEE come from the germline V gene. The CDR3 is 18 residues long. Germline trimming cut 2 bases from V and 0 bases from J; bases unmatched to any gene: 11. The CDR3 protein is CASSVRLGGDSSYNEQFF. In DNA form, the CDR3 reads TGTGCCAGCAGCGTGCGCCTAGGGGGCGATAGCTCCTACAATGAGCAGTTCTTC.

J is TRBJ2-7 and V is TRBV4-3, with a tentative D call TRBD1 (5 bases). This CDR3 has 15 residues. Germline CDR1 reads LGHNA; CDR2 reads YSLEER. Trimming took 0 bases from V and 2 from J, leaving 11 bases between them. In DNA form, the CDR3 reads TGCGCCAGCAGCCAAGATGCAGGGTCAACCTACGAGCAGTACTTC. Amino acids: CASSQDAGSTYEQYF.

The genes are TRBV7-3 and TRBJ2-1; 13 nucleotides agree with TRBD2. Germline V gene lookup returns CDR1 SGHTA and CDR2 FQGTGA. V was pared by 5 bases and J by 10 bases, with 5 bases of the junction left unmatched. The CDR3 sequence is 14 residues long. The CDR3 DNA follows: TGTGCCAGCAGCCCTGGACTAGCGGGAGTCGAGCAGTTCTTC. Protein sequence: CASSPGLAGVEQFF.

The chain's CDR3 is CATSRNTGIANYGYTF. CDR3 in DNA: TGTGCCACCAGTCGTAACACAGGGATAGCTAACTATGGCTACACCTTC. The V call is TRBV15, the J call TRBJ1-2; possibly TRBD1 for D (6 bases). The germline gives CDR1 LNHNV, CDR2 YYDKDF (reference sequence). V lost 6 bases, J lost 0 bases, and 17 bases lay in between. The CDR3 sequence is 16 residues long.

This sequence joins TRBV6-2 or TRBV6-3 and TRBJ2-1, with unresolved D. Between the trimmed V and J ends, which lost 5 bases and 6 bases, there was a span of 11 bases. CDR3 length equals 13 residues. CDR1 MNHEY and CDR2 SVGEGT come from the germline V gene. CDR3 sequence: CASSKGEANEQFF. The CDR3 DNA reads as TGTGCCAGCAGTAAAGGAGAAGCCAATGAGCAGTTCTTC.

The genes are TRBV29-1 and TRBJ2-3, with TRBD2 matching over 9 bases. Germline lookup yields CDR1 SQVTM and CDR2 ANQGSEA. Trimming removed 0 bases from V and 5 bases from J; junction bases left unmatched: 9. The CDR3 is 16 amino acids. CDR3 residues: CSVEEWAGGMQDTQYF. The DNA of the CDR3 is TGCAGCGTTGAAGAGTGGGCGGGAGGGATGCAAGATACGCAGTATTTT.

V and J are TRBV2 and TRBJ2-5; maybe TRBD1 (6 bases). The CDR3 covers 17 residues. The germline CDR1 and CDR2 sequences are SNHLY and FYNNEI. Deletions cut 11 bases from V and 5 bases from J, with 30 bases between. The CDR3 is CARRPGGGHGEGETQYF. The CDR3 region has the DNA TGTGCCCGCCGCCCGGGTGGGGGACACGGCGAGGGGGAGACCCAGTACTTC.

The CDR3 protein is CASSVDRENSPLHF. In DNA, the CDR3 is TGTGCCAGCAGTGTCGACAGGGAAAATTCACCCCTCCACTTT. The V call is TRBV25-1, the J call TRBJ1-6; 7 positions agree with TRBD1. After removal of 4 bases from V and 7 bases from J, the junction contained 4 bases not matched to a gene. CDR3 size: 14 residues. Germline V gene lookup returns CDR1 MGHDK and CDR2 SYGVNS.

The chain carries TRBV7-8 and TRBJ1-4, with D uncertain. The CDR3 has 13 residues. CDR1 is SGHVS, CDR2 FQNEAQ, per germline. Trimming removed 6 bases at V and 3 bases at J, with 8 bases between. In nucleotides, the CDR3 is TGTGCCAGCAGGGGTCAACCTAATGAAAAACTGTTTTTT. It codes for CASRGQPNEKLFF. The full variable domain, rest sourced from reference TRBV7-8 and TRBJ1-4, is GAGVSQSPRYKVAKRGQDVALRCDPISGHVSLFWYQQALGQGPEFLTYFQNEAQLDKSGLPSDRFFAERPEGSVSTLKIQRTQQEDSAVYLCASRGQPNEKLFFGSGTQLSVL.

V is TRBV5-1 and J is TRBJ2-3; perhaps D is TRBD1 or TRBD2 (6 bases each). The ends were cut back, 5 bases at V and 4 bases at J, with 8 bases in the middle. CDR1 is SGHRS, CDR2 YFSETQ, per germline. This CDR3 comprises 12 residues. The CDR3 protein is CASREGADTQYF. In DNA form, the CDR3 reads TGCGCCAGCAGGGAGGGGGCAGATACGCAGTATTTT.

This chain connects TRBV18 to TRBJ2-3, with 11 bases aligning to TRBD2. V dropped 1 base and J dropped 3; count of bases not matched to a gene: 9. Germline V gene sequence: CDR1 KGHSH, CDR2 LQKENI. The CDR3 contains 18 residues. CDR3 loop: CASSPRSGGALGTDTQYF. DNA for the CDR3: TGTGCCAGCTCACCACGTAGCGGGGGGGCCTTGGGAACAGATACGCAGTATTTT.

The CDR3 bases are TGTGCCAGCTGGGGGGACACCATATATTTT. Residues: CASWGDTIYF. The V and J genes are TRBV21-1 and TRBJ1-3. TRBV21-1 is a known pseudogene. The CDR3 is 10 amino acids.

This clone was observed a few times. The CDR3 bases are TGTGCCAGCAGCCCGCGGGACAGGGATAATTCACCCCTCCACTTT. It is translated as CASSPRDRDNSPLHF. The chain couples TRBV11-2 to TRBJ1-6; TRBD1 agrees at 9 bases. The CDR3 runs 15 residues. Germline CDR1 and CDR2: SGHAT and FQNNGV. J was trimmed by 5 bases and V by 5 bases; bases with no gene match: 4.

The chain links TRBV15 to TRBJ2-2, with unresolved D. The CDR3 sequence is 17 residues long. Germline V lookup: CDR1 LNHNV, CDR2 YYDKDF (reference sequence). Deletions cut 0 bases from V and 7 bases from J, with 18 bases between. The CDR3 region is CATSRDLIGQSGGELFF. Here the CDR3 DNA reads TGTGCCACCAGCAGAGATCTCATAGGGCAAAGTGGCGGGGAGCTGTTTTTT.

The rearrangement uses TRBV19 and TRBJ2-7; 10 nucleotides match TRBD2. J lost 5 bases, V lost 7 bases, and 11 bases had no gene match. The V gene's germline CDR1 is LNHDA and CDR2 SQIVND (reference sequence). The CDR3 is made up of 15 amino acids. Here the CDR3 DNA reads TGTGCCAGTATTTGGGTCCAGCGGGGGGGCAACGAGCAGTACTTC. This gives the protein CASIWVQRGGNEQYF.

The CDR3 region is CASSQGPGQPQHF. The CDR3 DNA is TGTGCCAGCAGCCAGGGGCCGGGTCAGCCCCAGCATTTT. The rearrangement links TRBV14 to TRBJ1-5; D is perhaps TRBD1 (5 bases). Germline V gene sequence: CDR1 SGHDN, CDR2 FVKESK. This CDR3 comprises 13 residues. Trimming cost V 3 bases and J 6 bases, with 9 bases left between them. The whole variable domain, remainder taken from reference TRBV14 and TRBJ1-5, is EAGVTQFPSHSVIEKGQTVTLRCDPISGHDNLYWYRRVMGKEIKFLLHFVKESKQDESGMPNNRFLAERTGGTYSTLKVQPAELEDSGVYFCASSQGPGQPQHFGDGTRLSIL.